This record looks at one TCR beta chain sequence and its context. This sample's treatment: preoperative locoregional IRX-2 cytokine immunotherapy. Preoperative locoregional IRX-2 cytokine immunotherapy was tested in the phase Ib source study. This CDR3 is 16 amino acids long. Germline values: CDR1 LNHDA, CDR2 SQIVND (reference sequence). V was pared by 3 bases and J by 4 bases, with 6 bases of the junction left unmatched. Clones were sequenced by immunoSEQ multiplex PCR, and TCRdb holds only the in-frame ones, with some missing. The table lists approximately 28,000 clones, around 75% of them singletons. These data belong to a study of preoperative IRX-2 immunotherapy in early breast cancer.

The rearrangement uses TRBV19 and TRBJ2-2; 9 bases line up with TRBD2. The receptor's source is a human donor with breast cancer. The sample here was lymph node tissue, taken after IRX-2 immunotherapy. The CDR3 DNA reads TGTGCCAGTAGTATCACGGCGGGAGGGGTCACCGGGGAGCTGTTTTTT. It is translated as CASSITAGGVTGELFF.